This is a list of T cell receptor beta chains from one sample in a study of Ad26.COV2.S vaccination and SARS-CoV-2 variants. Sequenced by immunoSEQ multiplex PCR; TCRdb stores in-frame clones only, minus some. The table shows 400,000 to 500,000 clones, with approximately 90% occurring only once. The sequencing used peripheral blood, collected in a trial of Ad26.COV2.S vaccine versus placebo. These receptors originate from a person aged 18-65 years who received the Ad26.COV2.S COVID-19 vaccine or a placebo. Both conserved end residues are part of each CDR3. A D gene is named only where the DNA matches it firmly. Part of the rows lack a size; the others show once, few, many or a class for expanded clones.

len: 10; abundance: NA; j_gene: TRBJ2-1; d_gene: NA; v_gene: TRBV6-2/TRBV6-3; CDR3aa: CASSANEQFF; CDR3nt: TGTGCCAGCAGTGCAAATGAGCAGTTCTTC
len: 13; abundance: NA; j_gene: TRBJ2-7; d_gene: TRBD1; v_gene: TRBV30; CDR3aa: CAWSKGQGSWQYF; CDR3nt: TGTGCCTGGAGCAAGGGACAGGGATCGTGGCAGTACTTC
len: 15; abundance: few; j_gene: TRBJ2-7; d_gene: TRBD1; v_gene: TRBV7-9; CDR3aa: CASSPERDSPYEQYF; CDR3nt: TGTGCCAGCAGCCCGGAAAGGGACAGTCCCTACGAGCAGTACTTC
len: 15; abundance: NA; j_gene: TRBJ1-5; d_gene: NA; v_gene: TRBV19; CDR3aa: CASSIKVHSNQPQHF; CDR3nt: TGTGCCAGTAGTATAAAGGTCCATAGCAATCAGCCCCAGCATTTT
len: 13; abundance: NA; j_gene: TRBJ1-2; d_gene: TRBD1; v_gene: TRBV19; CDR3aa: CASAQGADYGYTF; CDR3nt: TGTGCCAGCGCACAGGGGGCGGACTATGGCTACACCTTC
len: 17; abundance: NA; j_gene: TRBJ1-1; d_gene: NA; v_gene: TRBV9; CDR3aa: CASTEAGRSGPNTEAFF; CDR3nt: TGTGCCAGCACCGAAGCGGGACGAAGTGGACCGAACACTGAAGCTTTCTTT
len: 12; abundance: NA; j_gene: TRBJ2-3; d_gene: NA; v_gene: TRBV12-3/TRBV12-4; CDR3aa: CASSLRADTQYF; CDR3nt: TGTGCCAGCAGTTTAAGGGCAGATACGCAGTATTTT
len: 13; abundance: NA; j_gene: TRBJ1-5; d_gene: TRBD1; v_gene: TRBV30; CDR3aa: CAWRDRGNQPQHF; CDR3nt: TGTGCCTGGAGGGACAGGGGCAATCAGCCCCAGCATTTT
len: 15; abundance: NA; j_gene: TRBJ2-2; d_gene: NA; v_gene: TRBV7-2; CDR3aa: CASSLGTSVTGELFF; CDR3nt: TGTGCCAGCAGCTTGGGGACATCGGTCACCGGGGAGCTGTTTTTT
len: 15; abundance: NA; j_gene: TRBJ1-6; d_gene: TRBD1; v_gene: TRBV30; CDR3aa: CAWSVTGPYNSPLHF; CDR3nt: TGTGCCTGGAGTGTGACAGGGCCCTATAATTCACCCCTCCACTTT
len: 17; abundance: NA; j_gene: TRBJ1-6; d_gene: NA; v_gene: TRBV11-3; CDR3aa: CASSLELESSYNSPLHF; CDR3nt: TGTGCCAGCAGCTTAGAACTGGAGAGCTCCTATAATTCACCCCTCCACTTT
len: 17; abundance: NA; j_gene: TRBJ2-3; d_gene: TRBD2; v_gene: TRBV4-1; CDR3aa: CASSQEKGLGKTDTQYF; CDR3nt: TGCGCCAGCAGCCAAGAGAAGGGACTAGGGAAGACAGATACGCAGTATTTT